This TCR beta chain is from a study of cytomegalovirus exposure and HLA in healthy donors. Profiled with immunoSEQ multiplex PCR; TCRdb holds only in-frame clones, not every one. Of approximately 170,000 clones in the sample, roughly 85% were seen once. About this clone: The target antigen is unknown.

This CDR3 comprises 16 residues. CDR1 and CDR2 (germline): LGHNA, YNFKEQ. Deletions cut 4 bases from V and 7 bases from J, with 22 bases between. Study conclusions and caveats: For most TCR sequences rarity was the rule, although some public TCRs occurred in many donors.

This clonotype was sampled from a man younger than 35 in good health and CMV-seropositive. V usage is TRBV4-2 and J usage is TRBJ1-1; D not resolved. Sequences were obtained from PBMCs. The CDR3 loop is CASSPLTLAAQSEAFF. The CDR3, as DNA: TGTGCCAGCAGCCCTCTTACCCTGGCGGCCCAGAGTGAAGCTTTCTTT.